This TCR beta chain was sequenced for a study of Graves' ophthalmopathy and Graves' hyperthyroidism (dated by TCRdb to about 2018). Regarding the study in general: Peripheral blood was collected at initial diagnosis, prior to any treatment. To tell Graves' ophthalmopathy apart from Graves' hyperthyroidism, and to predict which patients would progress to ophthalmopathy, the study relied on TCR beta repertoire signatures. In total, over 130 blood samples were TCR-sequenced: some 43 ophthalmopathy, 75 hyperthyroidism and some 17 hyperthyroidism-to-ophthalmopathy patients. A discovery set of 100 patients (around 45 ophthalmopathy, 55 to 65 stable hyperthyroidism) was enrolled to explore V-J signatures distinguishing ophthalmopathy from hyperthyroidism. An independent validation cohort comprised under 20 hyperthyroidism patients and over 15 patients who later progressed from hyperthyroidism to ophthalmopathy. In roughly 6 hyperthyroidism patients, T-cell repertoires of thyroid tissue and blood were compared. Following sample collection, hyperthyroidism patients were given methimazole at a starting dose of 30 mg daily, and ophthalmopathy patients were given high-dose intravenous methylprednisolone. For training and testing, the 100 or so patients in the discovery cohort were randomly divided in a 7:3 ratio. What the research found in general, with its limitations: The 13-signature model separated ophthalmopathy from stable hyperthyroidism with about 86% sensitivity and 81% to 82% specificity in cross-validation, and 80%/75% in the test set. In validation, the model predicted ophthalmopathy progression with 70.59% sensitivity and 72.22% specificity; some 13 predicted patients were CT-confirmed with GO in a median of about 6.2 months. Sample size was not predetermined statistically, and investigators were not blinded to group allocation. Most expanded thyroid clonotypes with a frequency above 0.001 also appeared in blood, which suggests that blood repertoires may reflect the immune response in the thyroid.

A word on this clonotype: Its antigen remains undetermined. Base qualities were left out, and no much larger clone turns up one base away.

TCR beta CDR3 regions were amplified from RNA transcripts for repertoire sequencing. HTBI primers and the Qiagen OneStep RT-PCR kit were used in a first-round RT-PCR, which was followed by a second-round multiplex PCR, size selection and purification. Libraries were sequenced on an Illumina HiSeq2000 using paired-end 100 bp reads. The paper's data handling went like this. SOAPnuke was used for read processing, and reads with adapters, uncalled bases, a mean Phred below 15, or no exact constant-primer or identifier match were discarded. COPE v1.2.5 was used to merge high-quality paired reads. Clonotypes were defined as unique nucleotide sequences and were aligned to IMGT TRB V, D and J references using MiTCR v1.1. The analysis was limited to V-J combinations with a frequency above 0.0001, which together covered 99.2% of repertoires. For each V-J combination, a TCR clonal expansion and chaos score was defined as F50 clonal expansion divided by the chaos observed in the TCRdist matrix. Welch's t-statistics and random forest were used to narrow the features down to about a dozen V-J combinations, which were then fed into a naive Bayes classifier. Thyroid-blood repertoire similarity was quantified with the Morisita-Horn index. The public reads were reprocessed in TCRdb via fastp at Q25 and MiXCR, keeping in-frame beta chains. CDR3 protein duplicates are merged, each entry listing the most common genes and DNA. TCRdb's processing, not the authors' own work, is the source of the V and J calls. The sample table contains about 170,000 distinct CDR3 sequences; only one count was recorded for about 40% of them. In total, the top ten clones hold under 6.5% of the sample.

V is shortened by 1 base, J by 2 bases, and the region joining them spans 11 bases. According to the germline V gene, CDR1 reads MNHEY and CDR2 reads SVGEGT. From the cysteine up to the phenylalanine, the CDR3 has a length of 15 residues. Kept here is only the CDR3 DNA, which spans 45 bases and is read in frame from base 1. Ophthalmopathy patients were characterized by moderately to severely active disease, a Clinical Activity Score of at least 3, a NOSPECS grade of at least 4, and a disease duration under 3 months. Patients with other autoimmune diseases, uncontrolled infections, pregnancy or lactation were excluded from the study. Clinical symptoms, serum thyroxine, TRAb, thyroid ultrasound and orbital computed tomography were used for diagnosis. Ficoll-Paque density gradient centrifugation was used to isolate PBMCs from 8.5 to 10 ml of fresh peripheral blood. Total RNA was extracted with Trizol reagent and quality-checked on an Agilent 2100 Bioanalyzer.

The sequencing input was peripheral blood. The chain employs TRBV6-2 or TRBV6-3 and TRBJ2-5, with TRBD2 perhaps the D gene, on 6 matching bases. The clonotype was recovered from a woman aged 40 to 55 with Graves' ophthalmopathy. Donor details come from another sample of the same person, matched by shared clones. The CDR3 sequence is CASSYFGAGQETQYF. In nucleotides, the sequence is TGTGCCAGCAGTTACTTCGGAGCGGGTCAAGAGACCCAGTACTTC.